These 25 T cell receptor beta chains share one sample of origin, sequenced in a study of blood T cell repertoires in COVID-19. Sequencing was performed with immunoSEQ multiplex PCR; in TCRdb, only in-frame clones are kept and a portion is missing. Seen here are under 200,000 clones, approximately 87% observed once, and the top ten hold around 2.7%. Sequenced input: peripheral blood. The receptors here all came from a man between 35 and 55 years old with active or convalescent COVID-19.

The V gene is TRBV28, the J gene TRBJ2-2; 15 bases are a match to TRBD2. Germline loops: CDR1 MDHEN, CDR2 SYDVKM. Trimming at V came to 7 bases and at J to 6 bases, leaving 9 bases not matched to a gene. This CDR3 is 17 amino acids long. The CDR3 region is CASTGLAGGTKAGELFF. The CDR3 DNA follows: TGTGCCAGCACGGGACTAGCGGGGGGCACTAAGGCCGGGGAGCTGTTTTTT.

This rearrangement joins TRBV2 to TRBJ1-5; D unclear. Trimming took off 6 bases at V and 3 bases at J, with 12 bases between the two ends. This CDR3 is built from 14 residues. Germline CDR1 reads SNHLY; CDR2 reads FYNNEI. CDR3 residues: CASSPGRNNQPQHF. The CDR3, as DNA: TGTGCCAGCAGCCCCGGGAGGAACAATCAGCCCCAGCATTTT.

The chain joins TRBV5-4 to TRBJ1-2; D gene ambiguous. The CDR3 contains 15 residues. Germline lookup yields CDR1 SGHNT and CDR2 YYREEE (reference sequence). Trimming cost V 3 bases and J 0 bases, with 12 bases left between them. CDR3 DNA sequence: TGTGCCAGCAGCTCCGCCCAGGAAGCTAACTATGGCTACACCTTC. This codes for CASSSAQEANYGYTF.

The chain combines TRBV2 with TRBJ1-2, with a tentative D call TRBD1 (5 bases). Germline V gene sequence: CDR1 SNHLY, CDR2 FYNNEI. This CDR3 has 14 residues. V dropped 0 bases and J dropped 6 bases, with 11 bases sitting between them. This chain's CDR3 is CASSEAREVDGYTF. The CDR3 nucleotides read TGTGCCAGCAGTGAAGCCAGGGAAGTAGATGGCTACACCTTC.

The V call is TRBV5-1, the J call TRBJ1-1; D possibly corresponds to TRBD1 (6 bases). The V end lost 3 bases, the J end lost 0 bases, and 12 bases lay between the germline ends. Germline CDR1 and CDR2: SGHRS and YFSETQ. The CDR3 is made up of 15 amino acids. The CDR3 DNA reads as TGCGCCAGCAGCTCTCTCACAGGGCTGAACACTGAAGCTTTCTTT. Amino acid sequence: CASSSLTGLNTEAFF.

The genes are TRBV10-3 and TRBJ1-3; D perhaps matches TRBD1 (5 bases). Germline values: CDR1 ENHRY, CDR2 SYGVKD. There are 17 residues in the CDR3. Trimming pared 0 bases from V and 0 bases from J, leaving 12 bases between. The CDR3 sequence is CAISESVGPGSGNTIYF. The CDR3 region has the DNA TGTGCCATCAGTGAGTCTGTGGGGCCCGGCTCTGGAAACACCATATATTTT.

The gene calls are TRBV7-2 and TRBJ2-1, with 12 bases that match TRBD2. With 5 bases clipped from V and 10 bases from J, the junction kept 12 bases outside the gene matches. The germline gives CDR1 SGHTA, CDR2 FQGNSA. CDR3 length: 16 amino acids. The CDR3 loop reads CASSERGPSGGAEQFF. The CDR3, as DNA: TGTGCCAGCAGCGAAAGAGGTCCTAGCGGGGGGGCGGAGCAGTTCTTC.

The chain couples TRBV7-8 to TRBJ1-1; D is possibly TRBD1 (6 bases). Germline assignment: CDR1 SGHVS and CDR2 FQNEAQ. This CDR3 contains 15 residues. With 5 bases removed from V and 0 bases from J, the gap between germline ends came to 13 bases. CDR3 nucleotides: TGTGCCAGCAGCCAGGGGTCTCGCTTGAACACTGAAGCTTTCTTT. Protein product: CASSQGSRLNTEAFF.

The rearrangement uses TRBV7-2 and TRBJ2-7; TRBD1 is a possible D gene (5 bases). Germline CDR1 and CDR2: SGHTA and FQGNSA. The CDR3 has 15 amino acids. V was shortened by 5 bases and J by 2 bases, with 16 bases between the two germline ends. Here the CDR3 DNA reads TGTGCCAGCAGCGAGCTATTAGACAGCACCTACGAGCAGTACTTC. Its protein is CASSELLDSTYEQYF. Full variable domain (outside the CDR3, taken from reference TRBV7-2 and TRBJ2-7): GAGVSQSPSNKVTEKGKDVELRCDPISGHTALYWYRQSLGQGLEFLIYFQGNSAPDKSGLPSDRFSAERTGGSVSTLTIQRTQQEDSAVYLCASSELLDSTYEQYFGPGTRLTVT.

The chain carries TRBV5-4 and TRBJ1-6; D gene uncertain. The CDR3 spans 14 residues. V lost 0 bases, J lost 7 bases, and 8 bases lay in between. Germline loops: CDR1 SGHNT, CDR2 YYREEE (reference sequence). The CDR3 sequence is CASSLERENSPLHF. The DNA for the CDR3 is TGTGCCAGCAGCTTGGAGAGGGAAAATTCACCCCTCCACTTT.

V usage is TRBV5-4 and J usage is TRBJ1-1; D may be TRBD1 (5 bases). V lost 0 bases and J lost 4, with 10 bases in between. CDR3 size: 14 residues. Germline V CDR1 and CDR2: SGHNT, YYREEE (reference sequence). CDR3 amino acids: CASSLEGRGTEAFF. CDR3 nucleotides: TGTGCCAGCAGCTTGGAAGGGAGGGGCACTGAAGCTTTCTTT.

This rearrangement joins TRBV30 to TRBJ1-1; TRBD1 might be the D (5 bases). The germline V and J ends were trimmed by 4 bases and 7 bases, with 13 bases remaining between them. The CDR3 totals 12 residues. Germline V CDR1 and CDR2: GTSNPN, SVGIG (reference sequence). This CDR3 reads CAWNRTPNEAFF. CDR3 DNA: TGTGCCTGGAACCGGACACCTAATGAAGCTTTCTTT.

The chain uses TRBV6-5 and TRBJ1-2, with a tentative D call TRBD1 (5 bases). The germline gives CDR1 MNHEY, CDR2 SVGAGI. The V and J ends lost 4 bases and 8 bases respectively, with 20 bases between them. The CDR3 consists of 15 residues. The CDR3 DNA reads TGTGCCAGCAGTTCCCTCAGGGTGGGCTATCGGGGCTACACCTTC. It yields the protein CASSSLRVGYRGYTF.

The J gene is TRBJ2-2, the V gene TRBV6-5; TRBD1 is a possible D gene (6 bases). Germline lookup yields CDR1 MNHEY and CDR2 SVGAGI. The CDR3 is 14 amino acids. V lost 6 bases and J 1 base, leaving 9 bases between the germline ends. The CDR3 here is CASSPTGNTGELFF. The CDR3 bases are TGTGCCAGCAGCCCGACAGGGAACACCGGGGAGCTGTTTTTT.

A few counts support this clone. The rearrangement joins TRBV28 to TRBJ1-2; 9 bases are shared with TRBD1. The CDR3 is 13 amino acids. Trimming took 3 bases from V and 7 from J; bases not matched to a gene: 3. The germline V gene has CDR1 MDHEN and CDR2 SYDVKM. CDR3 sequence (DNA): TGTGCCAGCAGTTTCGGACAGGGGTTTGGCTACACCTTC. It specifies CASSFGQGFGYTF.

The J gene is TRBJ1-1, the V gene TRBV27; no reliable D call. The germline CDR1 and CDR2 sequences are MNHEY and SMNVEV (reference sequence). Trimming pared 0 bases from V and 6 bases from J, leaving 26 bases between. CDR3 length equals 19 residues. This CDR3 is CASSLSRPPGSRALPEAFF. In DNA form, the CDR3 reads TGTGCCAGCAGTTTATCCAGACCCCCCGGGAGCCGGGCTCTGCCTGAAGCTTTCTTT.

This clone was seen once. The CDR3 protein is CASSTTGNGQPQHF. The CDR3 DNA reads TGTGCCAGTAGTACTACAGGGAATGGACAGCCCCAGCATTTT. This rearrangement joins TRBV19 to TRBJ1-5; D might be TRBD1 (6 bases). CDR3 length equals 14 residues. Between the trimmed V and J ends, which lost 4 bases and 7 bases, there was a span of 14 bases. Germline V gene lookup returns CDR1 LNHDA and CDR2 SQIVND (reference sequence). Complete variable domain (other parts from reference TRBV19 and TRBJ1-5): DGGITQSPKYLFRKEGQNVTLSCEQNLNHDAMYWYRQDPGQGLRLIYYSQIVNDFQKGDIAEGYSVSREKKESFPLTVTSAQKNPTAFYLCASSTTGNGQPQHFGDGTRLSIL.

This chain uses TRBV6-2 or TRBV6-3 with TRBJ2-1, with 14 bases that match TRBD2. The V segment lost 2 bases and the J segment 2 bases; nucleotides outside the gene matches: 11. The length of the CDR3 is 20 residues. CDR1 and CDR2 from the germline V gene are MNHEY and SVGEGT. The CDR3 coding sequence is TGTGCCAGCAGTTACCCGCCAGGGACTAGCGGGGGCCCCACCTACAATGAGCAGTTCTTC. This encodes CASSYPPGTSGGPTYNEQFF.

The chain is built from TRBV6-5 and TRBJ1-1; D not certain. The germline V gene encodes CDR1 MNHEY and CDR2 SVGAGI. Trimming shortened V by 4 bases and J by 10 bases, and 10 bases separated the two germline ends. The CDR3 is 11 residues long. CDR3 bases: TGTGCCAGCAGTTCTCACAATGGAGCTTTCTTT. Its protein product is CASSSHNGAFF.

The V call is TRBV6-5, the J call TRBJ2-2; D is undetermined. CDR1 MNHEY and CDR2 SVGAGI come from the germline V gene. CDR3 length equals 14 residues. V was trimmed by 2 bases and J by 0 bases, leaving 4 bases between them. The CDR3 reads CASSYAPNTGELFF. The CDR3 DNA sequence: TGTGCCAGCAGTTACGCGCCGAACACCGGGGAGCTGTTTTTT.

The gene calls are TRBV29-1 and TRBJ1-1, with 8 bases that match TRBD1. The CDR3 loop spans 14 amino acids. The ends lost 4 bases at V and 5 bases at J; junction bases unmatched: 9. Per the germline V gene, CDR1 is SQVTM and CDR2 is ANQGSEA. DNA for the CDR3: TGCAGCGTTGGAATCGGACAGGGAATTACTGAAGCTTTCTTT. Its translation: CSVGIGQGITEAFF.

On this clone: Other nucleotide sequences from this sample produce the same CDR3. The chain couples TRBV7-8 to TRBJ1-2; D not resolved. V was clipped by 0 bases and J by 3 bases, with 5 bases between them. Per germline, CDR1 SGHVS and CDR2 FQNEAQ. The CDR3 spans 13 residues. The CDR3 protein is CASSLARDYGYTF. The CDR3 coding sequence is TGTGCCAGCAGCTTAGCCCGAGACTATGGCTACACCTTC.

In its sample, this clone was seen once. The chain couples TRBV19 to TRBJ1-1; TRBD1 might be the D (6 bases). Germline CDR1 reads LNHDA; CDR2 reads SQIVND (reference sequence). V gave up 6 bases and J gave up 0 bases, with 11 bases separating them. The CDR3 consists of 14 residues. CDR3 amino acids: CASSMDSLNTEAFF. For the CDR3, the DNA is TGTGCCAGTAGCATGGACAGTCTGAACACTGAAGCTTTCTTT.

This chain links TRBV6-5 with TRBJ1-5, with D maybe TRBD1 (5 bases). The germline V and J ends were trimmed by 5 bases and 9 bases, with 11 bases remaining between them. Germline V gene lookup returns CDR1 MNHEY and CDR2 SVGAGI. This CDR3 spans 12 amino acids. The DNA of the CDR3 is TGTGCCAGCAGTCAGGGTGTCGGGCCCCAGCATTTT. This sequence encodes CASSQGVGPQHF.

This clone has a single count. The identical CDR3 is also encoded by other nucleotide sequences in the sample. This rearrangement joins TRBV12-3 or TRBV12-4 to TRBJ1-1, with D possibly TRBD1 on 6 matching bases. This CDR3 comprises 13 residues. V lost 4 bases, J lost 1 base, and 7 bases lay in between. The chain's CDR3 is CASSSTGNTEAFF. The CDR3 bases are TGTGCCAGCAGTTCGACAGGGAACACTGAAGCTTTCTTT.